This TCR beta chain emerged from a study of shared clonotypes between healthy human individuals. Note on this clone: Its antigen is not identified.

Here immunoSEQ multiplex PCR was the method, and the copy in TCRdb shows in-frame clones only, minus some. Of over a million clones listed, roughly 70% are singletons. Study outcomes and limitations: Generation probabilities were higher for clonotypes shared across all four sorted-subset donors than for unshared ones.

The CDR3 runs to 15 residues. The germline V and J ends were trimmed by 1 base and 2 bases, with 12 bases remaining between them. Germline CDR1 SGHRS, CDR2 YFSETQ. Sequencing used memory CD4+ T cells sorted from blood. Documented subset: CD45RA-negative fraction. The V call is TRBV5-1, the J call TRBJ1-2, with no clear D. This receptor was identified in a man younger than 35 in good health. This CDR3 is CASSLWDEKNYGYTF. The DNA for the CDR3 is TGCGCCAGCAGCTTGTGGGATGAAAAGAACTATGGCTACACCTTC.